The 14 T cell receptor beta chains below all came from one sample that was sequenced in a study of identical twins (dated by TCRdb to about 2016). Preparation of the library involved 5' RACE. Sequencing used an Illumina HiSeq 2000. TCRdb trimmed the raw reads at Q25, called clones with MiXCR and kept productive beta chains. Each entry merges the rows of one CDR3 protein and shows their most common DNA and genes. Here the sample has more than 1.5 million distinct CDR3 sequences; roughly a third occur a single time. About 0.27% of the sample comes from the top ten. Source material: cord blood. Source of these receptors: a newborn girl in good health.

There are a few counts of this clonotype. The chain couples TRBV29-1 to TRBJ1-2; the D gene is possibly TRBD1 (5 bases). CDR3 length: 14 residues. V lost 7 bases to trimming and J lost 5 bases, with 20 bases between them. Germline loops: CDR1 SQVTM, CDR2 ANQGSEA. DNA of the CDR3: TGCAGCGCGAACCTGAAGAGGGACCCTTATGGCTACACCTTC. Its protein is CSANLKRDPYGYTF.

CDR3 DNA sequence: TGCGCCAGCAGCCGCCCCCCTAGCGCTTCCACAGATACGCAGTATTTT. It translates to CASSRPPSASTDTQYF. This chain connects TRBV4-1 to TRBJ2-3; maybe TRBD2 (6 bases). V lost 4 bases to trimming and J lost 2 bases, with 16 bases between them. Germline CDR1 MGHRA, CDR2 YSYEKL. CDR3 size: 16 residues.

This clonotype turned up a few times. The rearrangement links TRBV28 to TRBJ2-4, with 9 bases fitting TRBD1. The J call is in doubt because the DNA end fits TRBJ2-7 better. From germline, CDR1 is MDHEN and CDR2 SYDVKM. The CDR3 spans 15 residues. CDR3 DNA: TGTGCCAGCATACGACAGGGGGGCCTGACCTACGAGCAGTACTTC. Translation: CASIRQGGLTYEQYF.

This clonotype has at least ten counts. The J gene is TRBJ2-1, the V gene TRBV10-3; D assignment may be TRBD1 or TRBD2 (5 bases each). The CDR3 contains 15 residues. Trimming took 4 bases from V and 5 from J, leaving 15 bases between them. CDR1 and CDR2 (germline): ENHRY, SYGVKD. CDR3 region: CAISGLGWGNNEQFF. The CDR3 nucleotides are TGTGCCATCAGTGGCTTGGGCTGGGGGAACAATGAGCAGTTCTTC.

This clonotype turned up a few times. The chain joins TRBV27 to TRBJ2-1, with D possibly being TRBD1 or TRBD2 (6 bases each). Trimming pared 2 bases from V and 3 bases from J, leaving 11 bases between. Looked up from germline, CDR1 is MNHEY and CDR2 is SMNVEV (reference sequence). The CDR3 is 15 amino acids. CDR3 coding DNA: TGTGCCAGCAGTTTAGAACAGGGAGGCTACAATGAGCAGTTCTTC. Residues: CASSLEQGGYNEQFF.

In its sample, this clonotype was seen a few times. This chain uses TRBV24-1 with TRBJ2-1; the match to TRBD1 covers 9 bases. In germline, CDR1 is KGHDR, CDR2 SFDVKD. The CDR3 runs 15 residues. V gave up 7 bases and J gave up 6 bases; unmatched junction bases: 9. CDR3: CATSQTGGFSNEQFF. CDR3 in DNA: TGTGCCACCAGCCAGACAGGGGGTTTTAGCAATGAGCAGTTCTTC.

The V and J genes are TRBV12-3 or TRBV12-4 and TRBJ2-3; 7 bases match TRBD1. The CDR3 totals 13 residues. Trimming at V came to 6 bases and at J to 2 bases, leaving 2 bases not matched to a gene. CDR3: CASRQGYTDTQYF. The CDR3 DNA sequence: TGTGCCAGCAGACAGGGGTACACAGATACGCAGTATTTT.

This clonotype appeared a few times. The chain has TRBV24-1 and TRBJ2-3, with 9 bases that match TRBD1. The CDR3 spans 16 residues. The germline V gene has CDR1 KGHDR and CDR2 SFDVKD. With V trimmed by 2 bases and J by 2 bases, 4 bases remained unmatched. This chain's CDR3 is CATSDSGQGNTDTQYF. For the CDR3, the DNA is TGTGCCACCAGTGATTCGGGACAGGGAAACACAGATACGCAGTATTTT.

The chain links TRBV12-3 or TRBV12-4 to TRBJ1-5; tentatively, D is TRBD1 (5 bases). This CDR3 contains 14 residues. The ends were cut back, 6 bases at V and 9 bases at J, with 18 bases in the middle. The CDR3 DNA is TGTGCCAGCAGCCCCGACAGTGGATTACGGCCCCAGCATTTT. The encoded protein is CASSPDSGLRPQHF.

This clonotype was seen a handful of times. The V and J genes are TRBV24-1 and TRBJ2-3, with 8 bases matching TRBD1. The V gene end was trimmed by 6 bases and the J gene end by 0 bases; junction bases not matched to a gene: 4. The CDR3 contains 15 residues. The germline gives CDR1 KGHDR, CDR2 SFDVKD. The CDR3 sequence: CATSRGTGSTDTQYF. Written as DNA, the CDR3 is TGTGCCACCAGTCGCGGGACAGGCAGCACAGATACGCAGTATTTT.

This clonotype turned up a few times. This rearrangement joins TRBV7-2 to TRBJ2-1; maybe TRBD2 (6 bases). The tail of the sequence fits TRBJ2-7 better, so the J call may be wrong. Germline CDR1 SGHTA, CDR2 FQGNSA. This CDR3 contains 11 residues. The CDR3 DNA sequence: TGTGCCAGCCTAGCGTACAATGAGCAGTACTTC. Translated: CASLAYNEQYF.

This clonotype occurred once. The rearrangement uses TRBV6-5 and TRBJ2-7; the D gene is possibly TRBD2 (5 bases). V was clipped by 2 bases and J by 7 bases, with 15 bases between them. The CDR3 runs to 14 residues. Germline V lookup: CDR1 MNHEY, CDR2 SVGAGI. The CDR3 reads CASSYEGRHNEQYF. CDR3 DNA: TGTGCCAGCAGTTACGAGGGCCGGCACAATGAGCAGTACTTC.

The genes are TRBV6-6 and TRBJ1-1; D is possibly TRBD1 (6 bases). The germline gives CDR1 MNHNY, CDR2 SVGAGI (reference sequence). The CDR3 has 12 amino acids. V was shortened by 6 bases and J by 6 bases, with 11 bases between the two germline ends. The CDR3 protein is CASRRQAPEAFF. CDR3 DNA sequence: TGTGCCAGCAGGCGACAGGCCCCTGAAGCTTTCTTT.

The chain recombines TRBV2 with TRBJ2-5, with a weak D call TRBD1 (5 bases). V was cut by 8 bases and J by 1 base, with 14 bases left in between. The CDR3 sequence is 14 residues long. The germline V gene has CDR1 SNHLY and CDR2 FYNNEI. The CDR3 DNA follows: TGTGCCAGCGGGGAACAGGAGCTCCAAGAGACCCAGTACTTC. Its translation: CASGEQELQETQYF.